The clone carrying this T cell receptor beta chain was counted only a few times. Its antigen is unknown. The data are from a study of cytomegalovirus exposure and HLA in healthy donors. Study findings and constraints: Later on, a genetic analysis was performed. It linked a missense variant in DCLRE1C with V- and J-gene trimming of TCR beta. The study listed roughly 160 cytomegalovirus-associated TCR beta chains.

PCR primers comprised 60 Vbeta and 13 Jbeta primers. Sequencing was performed with immunoSEQ multiplex PCR; in TCRdb, only in-frame clones are kept and a portion is missing. Among over 70,000 clones listed, about 67% were seen once. The sample consisted of PBMCs. The TCR sequence derives from a middle-aged man in good health and CMV-seropositive.

The chain's CDR3 is CASSPRRGQQPQHF. CDR3 sequence (DNA): TGTGCCAGCAGTCCCCGGAGGGGGCAACAGCCCCAGCATTTT. The chain couples TRBV6-5 to TRBJ1-5; 7 bases fit TRBD1. The V segment lost 5 bases and the J segment 7 bases; nucleotides outside the gene matches: 8. This CDR3 region has 14 residues. Germline assignment: CDR1 MNHEY and CDR2 SVGAGI.